A single sample gave rise to the 3 T cell receptor beta chains below, sequenced in a study of vaccination and CD4 T cells after COVID-19 (dated by TCRdb to between 2021 and 2024). Library generation was performed with PCR. The instrument was an Illumina iSeq 100. Using fastp trimming at Q25 and MiXCR clonotype assembly, TCRdb reanalyzed the public sequencing data and kept in-frame beta chains. CDR3 protein sequences are deduplicated, and each keeps its most common genes and DNA. For this sample the table gives roughly 14,000 distinct CDR3 sequences, of which 65% to 70% were detected only once. Around 1.1% of the sample belongs to the ten largest clones. The material sequenced was CD4+ T cells from blood, taken after SARS-CoV-2 vaccination. The receptors stem from a human donor who had recovered from COVID-19.

The CDR3 nucleotides read TGCAGTGCTAGAGACAGGGACAATCAGCCCCAGCATTTT. Translated, it gives CSARDRDNQPQHF. This chain joins TRBV20-1 and TRBJ1-5; D perhaps matches TRBD1 (5 bases). This CDR3 comprises 13 residues. Germline assignment: CDR1 DFQATT and CDR2 SNEGSKA (reference sequence). The V end lost 0 bases, the J end lost 3 bases, and 6 bases lay between the germline ends.

The chain employs TRBV19 and TRBJ1-3; perhaps TRBD1 as D (6 bases). The CDR3 is 18 residues long. V lost 5 bases to trimming and J lost 0 bases, with 20 bases between them. Germline values: CDR1 LNHDA, CDR2 SQIVND (reference sequence). CDR3 coding DNA: TGTGCCAGTAGTTTCATCCGGGACAAAAAAAGCTCTGGAAACACCATATATTTT. It specifies CASSFIRDKKSSGNTIYF.

J is TRBJ2-4 and V is TRBV19, with D possibly matching TRBD2 (5 bases). Germline V gene sequence: CDR1 LNHDA, CDR2 SQIVND (reference sequence). This CDR3 is built from 13 residues. The V end was cut by 6 bases, the J end by 4 bases, with 10 bases between. CDR3 in amino acids: CASRTMGKNIQYF. The CDR3 bases are TGTGCCAGTAGGACTATGGGGAAAAACATTCAGTACTTC.